This paragraph reports one T cell receptor beta chain. Its target is not known. TCRdb itself ran the RACE reads through MiXCR, one entry per CDR3 protein. The sample yields under 200,000 distinct CDR3 sequences, around 30% seen once. The data are from a study of human T cells and chemical hapten exposure. Study at large: Sensitization employed 2% DPC on approximately 2 cm by approximately 2 cm of upper inner arm skin. Diphenylcyclopropenone was applied weekly to patients' scalps across the roughly 23-week study. Across samples, TCR yields varied, mostly owing to small differences in pooled library volumes.

With 4 bases clipped from V and 4 bases from J, the junction kept 2 bases outside the gene matches. In germline, CDR1 is MDHEN, CDR2 SYDVKM. There are 14 residues in the CDR3. Study-wide results and limits: Patch test score showed a positive correlation with PT1 expanded TCR counts.

Time point described: pre-sensitization, week 0. Treatment here: therapeutic diphenylcyclopropenone sensitization with weekly scalp DPC. The V and J genes are TRBV28 and TRBJ2-3; the match to TRBD2 covers 10 bases. The clonotype comes from a woman younger than 45 with alopecia areata. Some clones in this sample may be carry-over from other donors' samples. The source material was whole blood, sampled in connection with sensitization to the hapten diphenylcyclopropenone (DPC). The DNA for the CDR3 is TGTGCCAGCAGTTCTAGCGGGAGTGCAGATACGCAGTATTTT. It yields the protein CASSSSGSADTQYF.